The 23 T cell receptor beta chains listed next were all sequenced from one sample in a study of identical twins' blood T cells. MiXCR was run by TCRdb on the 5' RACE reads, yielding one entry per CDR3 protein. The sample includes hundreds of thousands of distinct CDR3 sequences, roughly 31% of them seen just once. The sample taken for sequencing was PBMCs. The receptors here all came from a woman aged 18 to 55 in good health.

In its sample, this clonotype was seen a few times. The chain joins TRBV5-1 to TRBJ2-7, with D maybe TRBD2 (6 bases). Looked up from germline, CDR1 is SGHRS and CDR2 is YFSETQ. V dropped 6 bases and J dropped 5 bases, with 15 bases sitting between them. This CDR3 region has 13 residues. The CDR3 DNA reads TGCGCCAGCAACCGGGACTGGGACCACGAGCAGTACTTC. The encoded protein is CASNRDWDHEQYF.

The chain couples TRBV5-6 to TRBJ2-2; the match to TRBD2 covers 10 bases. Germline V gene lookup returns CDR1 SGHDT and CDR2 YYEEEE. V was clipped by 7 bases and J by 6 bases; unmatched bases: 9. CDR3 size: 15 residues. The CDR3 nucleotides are TGTGCCAGCGGGAGGGGACTAGCGAGAGCCGGGGAGCTGTTTTTT. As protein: CASGRGLARAGELFF.

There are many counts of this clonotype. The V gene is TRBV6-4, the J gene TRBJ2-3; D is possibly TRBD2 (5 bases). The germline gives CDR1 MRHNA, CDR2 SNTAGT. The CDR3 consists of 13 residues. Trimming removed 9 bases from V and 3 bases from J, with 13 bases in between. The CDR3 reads CASSPEGTDTQYF. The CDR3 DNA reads TGTGCCAGTTCCCCCGAGGGTACAGATACGCAGTATTTT.

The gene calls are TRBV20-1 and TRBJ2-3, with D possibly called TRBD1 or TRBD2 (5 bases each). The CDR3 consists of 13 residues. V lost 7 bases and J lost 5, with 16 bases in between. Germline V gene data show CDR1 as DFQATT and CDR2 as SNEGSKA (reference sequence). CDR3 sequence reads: CSGGTVHGDTQYF. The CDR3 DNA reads TGCAGTGGGGGGACCGTGCATGGAGATACGCAGTATTTT.

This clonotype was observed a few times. The CDR3 reads CASSAWNTEAFF. In DNA form, the CDR3 reads TGTGCCAGCAGCGCTTGGAACACTGAAGCTTTCTTT. J is TRBJ1-1 and V is TRBV9; D not resolved. The germline CDR1 and CDR2 sequences are SGDLS and YYNGEE. V lost 3 bases, J lost 1 base, and 4 bases lay in between. CDR3 size: 12 residues. Full variable domain (rest looked up from reference TRBV9 and TRBJ1-1): DSGVTQTPKHLITATGQRVTLRCSPRSGDLSVYWYQQSLDQGLQFLIQYYNGEERAKGNILERFSAQQFPDLHSELNLSSLELGDSALYFCASSAWNTEAFFGQGTRLTVV.

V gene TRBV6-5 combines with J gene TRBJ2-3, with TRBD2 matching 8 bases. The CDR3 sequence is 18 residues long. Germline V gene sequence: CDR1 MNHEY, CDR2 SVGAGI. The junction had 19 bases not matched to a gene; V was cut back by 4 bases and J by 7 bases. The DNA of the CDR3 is TGTGCCAGCAGTTCTGGGACTAGGAGGCCCGGGCCCACTTATACGCAGTATTTT. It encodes CASSSGTRRPGPTYTQYF.

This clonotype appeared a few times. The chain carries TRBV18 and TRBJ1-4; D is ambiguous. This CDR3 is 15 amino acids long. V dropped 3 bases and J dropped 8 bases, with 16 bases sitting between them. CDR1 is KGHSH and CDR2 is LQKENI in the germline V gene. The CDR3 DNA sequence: TGTGCCAGCTCACCCTCGGGATCCCTTTACGAAAAACTGTTTTTT. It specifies CASSPSGSLYEKLFF.

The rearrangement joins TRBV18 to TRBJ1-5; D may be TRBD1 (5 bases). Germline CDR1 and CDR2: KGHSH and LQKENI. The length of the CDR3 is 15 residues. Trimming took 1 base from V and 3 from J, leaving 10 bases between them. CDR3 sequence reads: CASSPLAGTNQPQHF. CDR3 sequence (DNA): TGTGCCAGCTCACCACTGGCAGGGACCAATCAGCCCCAGCATTTT.

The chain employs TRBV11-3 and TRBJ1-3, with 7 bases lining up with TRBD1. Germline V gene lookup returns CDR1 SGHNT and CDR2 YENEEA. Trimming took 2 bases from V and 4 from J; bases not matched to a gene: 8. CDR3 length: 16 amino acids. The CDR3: CASSLQTTGAGNTIYF. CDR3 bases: TGTGCCAGCAGCTTACAGACCACAGGGGCCGGAAACACCATATATTTT.

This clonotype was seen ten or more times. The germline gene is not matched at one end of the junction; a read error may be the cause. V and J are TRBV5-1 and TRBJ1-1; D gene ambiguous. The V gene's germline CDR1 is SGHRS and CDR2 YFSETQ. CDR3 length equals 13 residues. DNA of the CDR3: TGTGCCAGCAGCTTTCGGCGGAACACTGAAGCTTTCTTT. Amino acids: CASSFRRNTEAFF.

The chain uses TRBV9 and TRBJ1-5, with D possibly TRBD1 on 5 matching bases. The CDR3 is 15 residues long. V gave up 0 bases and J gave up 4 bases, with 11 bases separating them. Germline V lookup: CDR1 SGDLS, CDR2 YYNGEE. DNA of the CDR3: TGTGCCAGCAGCGTAGCGGCAGGGTTAAATCAGCCCCAGCATTTT. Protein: CASSVAAGLNQPQHF.

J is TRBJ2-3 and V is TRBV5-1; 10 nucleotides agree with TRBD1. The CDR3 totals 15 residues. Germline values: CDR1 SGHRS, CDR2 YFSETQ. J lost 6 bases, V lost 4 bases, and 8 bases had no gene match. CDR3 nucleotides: TGCGCCAGCAGCCAGGACAGGGGGAACACGGATACGCAGTATTTT. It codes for CASSQDRGNTDTQYF.

This CDR3 is CSARDVNYGYTF. CDR3 sequence (DNA): TGCAGTGCTAGAGATGTCAACTATGGCTACACCTTC. V is TRBV20-1 and J is TRBJ1-2; no reliable D call. The CDR3 extends over 12 amino acids. The V gene lost 0 bases and the J gene lost 2 bases, with 4 bases spanning the gap. The germline CDR1 and CDR2 sequences are DFQATT and SNEGSKA (reference sequence).

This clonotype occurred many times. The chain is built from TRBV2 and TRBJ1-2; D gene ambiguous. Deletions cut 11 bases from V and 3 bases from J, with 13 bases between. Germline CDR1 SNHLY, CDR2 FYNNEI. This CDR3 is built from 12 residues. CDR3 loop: CALPAVYYGYTF. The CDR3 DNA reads TGTGCCTTACCGGCCGTTTACTATGGCTACACCTTC.

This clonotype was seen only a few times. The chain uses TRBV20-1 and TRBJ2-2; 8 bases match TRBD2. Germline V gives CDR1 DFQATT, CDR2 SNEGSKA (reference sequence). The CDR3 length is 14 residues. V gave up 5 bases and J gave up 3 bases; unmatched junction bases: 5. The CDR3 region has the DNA TGCAGTGCTGGGACCGGGGGGGACACCGGGGAGCTGTTTTTT. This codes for CSAGTGGDTGELFF.

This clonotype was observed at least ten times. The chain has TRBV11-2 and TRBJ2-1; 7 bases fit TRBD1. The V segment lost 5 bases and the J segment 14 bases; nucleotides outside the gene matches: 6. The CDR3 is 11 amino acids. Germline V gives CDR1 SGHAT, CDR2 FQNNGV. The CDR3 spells CASSVGTEKFF. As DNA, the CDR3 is TGTGCCAGCAGCGTCGGGACAGAAAAGTTCTTC.

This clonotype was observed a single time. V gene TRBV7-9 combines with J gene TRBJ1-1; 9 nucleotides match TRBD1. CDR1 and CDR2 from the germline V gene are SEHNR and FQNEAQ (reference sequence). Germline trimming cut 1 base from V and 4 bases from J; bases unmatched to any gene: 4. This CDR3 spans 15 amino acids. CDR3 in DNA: TGTGCCAGCAGCTTAGTGGGGACAGGGATCACTGAAGCTTTCTTT. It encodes CASSLVGTGITEAFF.

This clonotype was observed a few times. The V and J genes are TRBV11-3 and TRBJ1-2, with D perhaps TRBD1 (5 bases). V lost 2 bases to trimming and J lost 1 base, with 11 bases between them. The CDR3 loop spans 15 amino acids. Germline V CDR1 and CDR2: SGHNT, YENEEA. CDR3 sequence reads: CASSLPGGGNYGYTF. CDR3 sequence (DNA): TGTGCCAGCAGCTTACCCGGCGGGGGTAACTATGGCTACACCTTC.

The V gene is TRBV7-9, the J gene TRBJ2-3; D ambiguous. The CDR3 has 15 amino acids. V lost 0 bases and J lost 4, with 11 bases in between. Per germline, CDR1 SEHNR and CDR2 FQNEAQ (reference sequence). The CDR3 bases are TGTGCCAGCAGCTTAGCGTTAAAGCGCGCAGATACGCAGTATTTT. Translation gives CASSLALKRADTQYF.

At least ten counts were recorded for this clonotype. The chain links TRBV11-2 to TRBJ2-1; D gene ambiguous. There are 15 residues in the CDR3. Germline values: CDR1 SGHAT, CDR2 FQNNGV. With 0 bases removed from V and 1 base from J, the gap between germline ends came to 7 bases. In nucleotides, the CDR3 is TGTGCCAGCAGCTTAGATACCGGTTCCTACAATGAGCAGTTCTTC. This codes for CASSLDTGSYNEQFF.

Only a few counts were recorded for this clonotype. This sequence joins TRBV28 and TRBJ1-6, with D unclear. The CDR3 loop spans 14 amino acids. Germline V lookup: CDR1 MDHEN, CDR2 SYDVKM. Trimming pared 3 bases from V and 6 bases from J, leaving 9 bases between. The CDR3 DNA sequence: TGTGCCAGCAGTTTTCTGCTACTTAATTCACCCCTCCACTTT. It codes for CASSFLLLNSPLHF.

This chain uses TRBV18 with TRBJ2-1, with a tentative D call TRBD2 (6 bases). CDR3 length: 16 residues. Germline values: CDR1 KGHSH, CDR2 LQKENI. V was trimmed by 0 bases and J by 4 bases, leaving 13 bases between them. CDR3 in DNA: TGTGCCAGCTCACCACCCGGGGCTAGCGTTTACAATGAGCAGTTCTTC. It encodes CASSPPGASVYNEQFF.

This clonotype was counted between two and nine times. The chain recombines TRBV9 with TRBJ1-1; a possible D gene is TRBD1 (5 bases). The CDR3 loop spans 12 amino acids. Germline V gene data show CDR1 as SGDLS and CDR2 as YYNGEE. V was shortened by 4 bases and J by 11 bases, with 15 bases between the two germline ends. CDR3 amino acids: CASSPIGHMAFF. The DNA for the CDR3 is TGTGCCAGCAGCCCAATTGGACATATGGCTTTCTTT. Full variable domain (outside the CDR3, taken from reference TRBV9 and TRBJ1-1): DSGVTQTPKHLITATGQRVTLRCSPRSGDLSVYWYQQSLDQGLQFLIQYYNGEERAKGNILERFSAQQFPDLHSELNLSSLELGDSALYFCASSPIGHMAFFGQGTRLTVV.